A selection of T cell receptor beta chains follows, all from one sample in a study of blood T cells in healthy people across ages. MiXCR was run by TCRdb on the 5' RACE reads, yielding one entry per CDR3 protein. The sample lists hundreds of thousands of distinct CDR3 sequences; around 48% were seen once. The sequenced sample was blood. These receptors came from a woman aged 55-69 years in good health. Both conserved end residues are part of each CDR3. The order of the fields is clone size, V gene, J gene, D gene, CDR3 protein, CDR3 DNA. The D gene is left open where the match is weak. Not every row has a clone size; where given, it reads once, few, many or a size class.

few	TRBV20-1	TRBJ2-1	NA	CSADSGTKNNEQFF	TGCAGTGCTGACAGCGGGACAAAAAACAATGAGCAGTTCTTC
NA	TRBV20-1	TRBJ2-1	TRBD2	CSATWLAGGSGQFF	TGCAGTGCCACCTGGCTAGCGGGAGGAAGTGGGCAGTTCTTC
NA	TRBV28	TRBJ2-5	TRBD2	CASWGTRVQETQYF	TGTGCCAGCTGGGGGACTAGAGTTCAAGAGACCCAGTACTTC
once	TRBV6-5	TRBJ2-1	TRBD2	CASSYRSGRQAEQFF	TGTGCCAGCAGTTACCGTAGCGGGAGGCAGGCTGAGCAGTTCTTC
once	TRBV5-1	TRBJ2-1	NA	CASSLADGAPYNEQFF	TGCGCCAGCAGCTTGGCCGACGGTGCCCCCTACAATGAGCAGTTCTTC
many	TRBV20-1	TRBJ1-1	NA	CSAGGWGQGTEAFF	TGCAGTGCTGGCGGCTGGGGGCAGGGCACTGAAGCTTTCTTT
NA	TRBV11-2	TRBJ2-7	NA	CASTVRVGPYEQYF	TGTGCCAGCACCGTGAGGGTCGGACCCTACGAGCAGTACTTC
NA	TRBV7-9	TRBJ2-1	TRBD2	CASSFSGRAVYNEQFF	TGTGCCAGCAGCTTTAGCGGGAGGGCCGTCTACAATGAGCAGTTCTTC
NA	TRBV20-1	TRBJ2-1	TRBD2	CSVWTSGSPSSYNEQFF	TGCAGTGTTTGGACTAGCGGGAGCCCAAGCTCCTACAATGAGCAGTTCTTC
NA	TRBV5-6	TRBJ2-7	TRBD1	CASSFLGQALSEQYF	TGTGCCAGCAGCTTCCTGGGACAGGCTTTGTCCGAGCAGTACTTC
NA	TRBV12-3/TRBV12-4	TRBJ1-1	NA	CASSTSENTEAFF	TGTGCCAGCAGTACATCAGAAAACACTGAAGCTTTCTTT
few	TRBV28	TRBJ1-5	TRBD1	CASSLTGEENQPQHF	TGTGCCAGCAGTTTAACAGGGGAAGAGAATCAGCCCCAGCATTTT
NA	TRBV15	TRBJ2-5	TRBD1	CATSRGQGETQYF	TGTGCCACCAGCAGAGGACAGGGGGAGACCCAGTACTTC
NA	TRBV7-2	TRBJ2-5	NA	CASSLVGGGALSETQYF	TGTGCCAGCAGCTTAGTGGGAGGGGGGGCGCTTTCGGAGACCCAGTACTTC
few	TRBV7-2	TRBJ2-1	NA	CASSFFFDNEQFF	TGTGCCAGCAGCTTCTTTTTTGACAATGAGCAGTTCTTC
few	TRBV7-2	TRBJ2-7	NA	CASSLRPEFYEQYF	TGTGCCAGCAGCTTACGGCCAGAATTCTACGAGCAGTACTTC
NA	TRBV28	TRBJ2-6	NA	CASSSHSAGANVLTF	TGTGCCAGCAGTTCTCATAGCGCTGGGGCCAACGTCCTGACTTTC
NA	TRBV7-2	TRBJ1-4	TRBD1	CASSLGTGEREKLFF	TGTGCCAGCAGCTTAGGGACAGGGGAAAGGGAAAAATTGTTTTTT
many	TRBV7-9	TRBJ1-2	NA	CASSSSGANYGYTF	TGTGCCAGCAGCTCTTCGGGAGCTAACTATGGCTACACCTTC
NA	TRBV9	TRBJ2-7	TRBD2	CASSPSGTSGQEYF	TGTGCCAGCAGCCCGTCCGGGACTAGCGGCCAGGAGTACTTC
NA	TRBV10-3	TRBJ2-7	TRBD1	CAISESGTALSYEQYF	TGTGCCATCAGTGAGTCCGGGACAGCCTTGAGCTACGAGCAGTACTTC
NA	TRBV24-1	TRBJ2-7	NA	CATSDSSRGYEQYF	TGTGCCACCAGTGATTCCTCCCGGGGCTACGAGCAGTACTTC
NA	TRBV12-3/TRBV12-4	TRBJ1-2	NA	CASSRQGFDYGYTF	TGTGCCAGCTCCCGTCAGGGATTTGACTATGGCTACACCTTC
once	TRBV30	TRBJ1-6	TRBD1	CAWRGWGQTSSPLHF	TGTGCCTGGAGAGGATGGGGACAGACAAGCTCACCCCTCCACTTT
NA	TRBV7-9	TRBJ2-2	NA	CASTTQGPRDTGELFF	TGTGCCAGCACAACCCAGGGTCCAAGGGACACCGGGGAGCTGTTTTTT
few	TRBV28	TRBJ2-5	NA	CASSLHGRSETQYF	TGTGCCAGCAGTTTGCACGGACGTAGTGAGACCCAGTACTTC
NA	TRBV12-3/TRBV12-4	TRBJ2-5	NA	CASSFVARYQETQYF	TGTGCCAGCAGTTTCGTCGCGCGGTACCAAGAGACCCAGTACTTC
NA	TRBV20-1	TRBJ2-7	TRBD2	CSARDWGGRARYEQYF	TGCAGTGCTAGAGACTGGGGCGGGAGGGCCAGGTACGAGCAGTACTTC
few	TRBV27	TRBJ1-2	NA	CASSPQGPASYYGYTF	TGTGCCAGCAGTCCCCAAGGGCCGGCGTCGTACTATGGCTACACCTTC
few	TRBV4-2	TRBJ2-7	TRBD2	CASSHQRGGVGYEQYF	TGTGCCAGCAGCCACCAGCGGGGGGGCGTTGGCTACGAGCAGTACTTC
NA	TRBV7-2	TRBJ1-2	TRBD1	CASSLDRQGGYTF	TGTGCCAGCAGCTTAGATCGACAGGGCGGCTACACCTTC
NA	TRBV28	TRBJ2-5	TRBD1	CASSLRGQFQTNGQYF	TGTGCCAGCAGTCTTAGGGGACAGTTCCAGACCAATGGGCAGTACTTC
NA	TRBV28	TRBJ1-4	NA	CASSPAGQRLNEKLFF	TGTGCCAGCAGTCCCGCAGGACAGCGGCTTAATGAAAAACTGTTTTTT
NA	TRBV20-1	TRBJ2-5	NA	CSAKAGSTIQETQYF	TGCAGTGCTAAGGCAGGGTCGACTATTCAAGAGACCCAGTACTTC
few	TRBV10-3	TRBJ2-1	TRBD2	CAIRPTSGSSYNEQFF	TGTGCCATCAGGCCTACTAGCGGGAGCTCCTACAATGAGCAGTTCTTC
NA	TRBV3-1	TRBJ2-7	NA	CASSQFLGGNAYEQYF	TGTGCCAGCAGCCAATTTCTTGGAGGTAACGCCTACGAGCAGTACTTC
NA	TRBV2	TRBJ2-5	TRBD2	CASRRGLAGVRETQYF	TGTGCCAGCAGGCGGGGACTAGCAGGGGTTCGCGAGACCCAGTACTTC
few	TRBV11-2	TRBJ2-1	TRBD1	CASSLQGSGYNEQFF	TGTGCCAGCAGCCTACAGGGGTCAGGCTACAATGAGCAGTTCTTC
few	TRBV15	TRBJ2-1	NA	CATSREDSPYNEQFF	TGTGCCACCAGCAGGGAGGACAGTCCGTACAATGAGCAGTTCTTC
NA	TRBV5-6	TRBJ1-4	TRBD1	CASSPPGQGVEKLFF	TGTGCCAGCAGCCCTCCGGGACAGGGGGTCGAAAAACTGTTTTTT
NA	TRBV6-5	TRBJ2-7	NA	CASSYSSVWGYEQYF	TGTGCCAGCAGTTACTCGAGCGTTTGGGGGTACGAGCAGTACTTC
few	TRBV14	TRBJ1-2	NA	CASSLPVLRGLYGYTF	TGTGCCAGCAGCCTTCCGGTCTTGCGGGGGCTTTATGGCTACACCTTC
NA	TRBV7-8	TRBJ2-7	NA	CASSPTSSWYEQYF	TGTGCCAGCAGCCCAACCTCGAGTTGGTACGAGCAGTACTTC
NA	TRBV28	TRBJ2-3	NA	CASSYIAEEYF	TGTGCCAGCAGTTACATAGCGGAGGAGTATTTT
NA	TRBV4-3	TRBJ2-7	NA	CASSQLGSSGEQYF	TGCGCCAGCAGCCAGCTCGGGAGCTCGGGGGAGCAGTACTTC
few	TRBV2	TRBJ2-3	NA	CASRGMDTQYF	TGTGCCAGCCGAGGGATGGATACGCAGTATTTT
NA	TRBV4-3	TRBJ2-4	NA	CASSPGAPVAKNIQYF	TGCGCCAGCAGCCCCGGAGCACCGGTAGCCAAAAACATTCAGTACTTC